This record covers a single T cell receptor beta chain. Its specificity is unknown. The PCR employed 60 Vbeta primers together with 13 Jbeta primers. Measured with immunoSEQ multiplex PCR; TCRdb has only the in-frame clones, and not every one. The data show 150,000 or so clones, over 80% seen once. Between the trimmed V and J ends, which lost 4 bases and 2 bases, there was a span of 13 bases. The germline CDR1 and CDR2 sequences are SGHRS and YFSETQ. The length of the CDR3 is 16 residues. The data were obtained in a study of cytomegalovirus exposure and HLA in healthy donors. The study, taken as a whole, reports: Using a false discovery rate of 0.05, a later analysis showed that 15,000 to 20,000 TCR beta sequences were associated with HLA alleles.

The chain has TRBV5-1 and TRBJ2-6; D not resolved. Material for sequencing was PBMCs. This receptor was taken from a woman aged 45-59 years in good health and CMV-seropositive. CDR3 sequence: CASSALLTTGANVLTF. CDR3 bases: TGCGCCAGCAGCGCGCTCCTCACTACTGGGGCCAACGTCCTGACTTTC.